The 7 T cell receptor beta chains presented below share a single source sample, sequenced in a study of OX40 agonist ivuxolimab in advanced cancers. Only in-frame clones appear in the TCRdb table, and some are missing; sequencing was by immunoSEQ multiplex PCR. The table lists some 60,000 clones, approximately 84% of them singletons, with roughly 13% in the top ten. The sample consisted of CD4+ or CD8+ T cells sorted from blood, taken in a trial of the OX40 agonist ivuxolimab. The receptors were sampled from an adult with an advanced solid tumor such as melanoma, head and neck, liver or kidney cancer.

The rearrangement uses TRBV23-1 and TRBJ1-1; tentatively, D is TRBD1 (6 bases). TRBV23-1 is treated as an ORF (open reading frame) with a function not yet certain. With 1 base removed from V and 10 bases from J, the gap between germline ends came to 10 bases. The CDR3 is 12 residues long. The CDR3 loop is CASSQWNRAAFF. CDR3 sequence (DNA): TGCGCCAGCAGTCAATGGAACAGGGCAGCTTTCTTT.

In DNA, the CDR3 is TGTGCCAGCAGGACTAGCGGAACCTACGAGCAGTACTTC. Encoded protein: CASRTSGTYEQYF. The J gene is TRBJ2-7, the V gene TRBV13; 9 bases agree with TRBD2. The CDR3 spans 13 residues. With 6 bases clipped from V and 2 bases from J, the junction kept 2 bases outside the gene matches. Germline-derived CDR1 and CDR2 are PRHDT and FYEKMQ (reference sequence).

This chain connects TRBV18 to TRBJ2-1; TRBD1 matches at 9 bases. There are 20 residues in the CDR3. Trimming took 3 bases from V and 0 from J; bases not matched to a gene: 15. Germline V CDR1 and CDR2: KGHSH, LQKENI. The DNA of the CDR3 is TGTGCCAGCTCACCTTTGAAGGGACAGGGATTCGGGGACTCCTACAATGAGCAGTTCTTC. Translation: CASSPLKGQGFGDSYNEQFF.

This sequence joins TRBV11-3 and TRBJ2-6, with D unclear. Germline assignment: CDR1 SGHNT and CDR2 YENEEA. Trimming shortened V by 1 base and J by 0 bases, and 10 bases separated the two germline ends. The CDR3 consists of 17 residues. CDR3 loop: CASSLGVGLSGANVLTF. In DNA form, the CDR3 reads TGTGCCAGCAGCTTAGGCGTAGGCCTCTCTGGGGCCAACGTCCTGACTTTC. Full variable domain (rest looked up from reference TRBV11-3 and TRBJ2-6): EAGVVQSPRYKIIEKKQPVAFWCNPISGHNTLYWYLQNLGQGPELLIRYENEEAVDDSQLPKDRFSAERLKGVDSTLKIQPAELGDSAVYLCASSLGVGLSGANVLTFGAGSRLTVL.

This sequence joins TRBV28 and TRBJ2-3; TRBD2 aligns across 13 bases. The CDR3 is made up of 16 amino acids. The junction had 6 bases not matched to a gene; V was cut back by 4 bases and J by 5 bases. Per germline, CDR1 MDHEN and CDR2 SYDVKM. This chain's CDR3 is CASSSSTSGRLDTQYF. The CDR3 DNA reads as TGTGCCAGCAGTTCATCGACTAGCGGGAGGTTAGATACGCAGTATTTT.

This clone was seen a handful of times. The chain joins TRBV2 to TRBJ2-7; D is unresolved. CDR1 and CDR2 from the germline V gene are SNHLY and FYNNEI. Trimming removed 3 bases at V and 6 bases at J, with 12 bases between. This CDR3 comprises 13 residues. DNA for the CDR3: TGTGCCAGCAGTGACAACGAGGCAACCGAGCAGTACTTC. This gives the protein CASSDNEATEQYF.

The V call is TRBV7-9, the J call TRBJ2-7, with 9 bases aligning to TRBD1. Germline CDR1 is SEHNR and CDR2 is FQNEAQ (reference sequence). The CDR3 length is 15 residues. Trimming removed 4 bases from V and 8 bases from J; junction bases left unmatched: 12. CDR3 DNA: TGTGCCAGCAGCTCCACGGGACAGGGAGCCCCAAAGCAGTACTTC. Its translation: CASSSTGQGAPKQYF.